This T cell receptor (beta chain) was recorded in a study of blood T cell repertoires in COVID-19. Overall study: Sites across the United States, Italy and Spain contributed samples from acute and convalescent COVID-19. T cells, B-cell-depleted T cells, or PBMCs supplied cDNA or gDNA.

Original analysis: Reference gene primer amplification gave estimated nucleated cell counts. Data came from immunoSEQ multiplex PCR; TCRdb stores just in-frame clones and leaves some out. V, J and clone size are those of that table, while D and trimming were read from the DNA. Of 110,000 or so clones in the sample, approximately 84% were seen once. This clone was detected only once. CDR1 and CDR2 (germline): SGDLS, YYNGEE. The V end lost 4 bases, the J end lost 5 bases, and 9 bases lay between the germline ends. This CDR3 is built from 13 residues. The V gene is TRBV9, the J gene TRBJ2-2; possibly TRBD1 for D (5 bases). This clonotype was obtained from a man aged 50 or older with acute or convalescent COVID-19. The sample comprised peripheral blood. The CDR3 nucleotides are TGTGCCAGCAGCCTGCAGGGTACCGGGGAGCTGTTTTTT. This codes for CASSLQGTGELFF.